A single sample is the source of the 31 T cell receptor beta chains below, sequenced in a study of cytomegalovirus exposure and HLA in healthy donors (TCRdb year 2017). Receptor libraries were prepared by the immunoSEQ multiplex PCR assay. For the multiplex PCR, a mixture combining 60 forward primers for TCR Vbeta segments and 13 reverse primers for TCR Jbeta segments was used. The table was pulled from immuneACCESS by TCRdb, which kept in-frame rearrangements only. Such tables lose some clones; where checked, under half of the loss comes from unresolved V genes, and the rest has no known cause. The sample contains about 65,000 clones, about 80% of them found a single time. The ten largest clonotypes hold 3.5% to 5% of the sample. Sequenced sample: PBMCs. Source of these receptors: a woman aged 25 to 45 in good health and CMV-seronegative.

CDR3 DNA sequence: TGTGCCAGCAGTTACTCGACAGGGGCTAACTATGGCTACACCTTC. Protein product: CASSYSTGANYGYTF. The V gene is TRBV6-5, the J gene TRBJ1-2; 8 bases line up with TRBD1. The CDR3 consists of 15 residues. CDR1 MNHEY and CDR2 SVGAGI come from the germline V gene. The V and J ends lost 0 bases and 0 bases, in that order; junction bases with no gene match: 0.

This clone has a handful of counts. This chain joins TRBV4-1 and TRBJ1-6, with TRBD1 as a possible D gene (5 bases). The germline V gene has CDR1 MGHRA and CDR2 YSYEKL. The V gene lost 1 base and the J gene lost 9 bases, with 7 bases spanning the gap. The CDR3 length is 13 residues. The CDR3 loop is CASSQARVSPLHF. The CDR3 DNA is TGCGCCAGCAGCCAAGCCAGGGTTTCACCCCTCCACTTT.

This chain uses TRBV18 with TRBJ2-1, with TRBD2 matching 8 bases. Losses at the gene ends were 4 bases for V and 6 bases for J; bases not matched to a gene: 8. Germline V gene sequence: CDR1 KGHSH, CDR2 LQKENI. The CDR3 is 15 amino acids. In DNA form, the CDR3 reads TGTGCCAGCTCACGACCGGGACTAGAGGCCAATGAGCAGTTCTTC. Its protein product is CASSRPGLEANEQFF. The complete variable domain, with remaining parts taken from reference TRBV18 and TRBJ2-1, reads NAGVMQNPRHLVRRRGQEARLRCSPMKGHSHVYWYRQLPEEGLKFMVYLQKENIIDESGMPKERFSAEFPKEGPSILRIQQVVRGDSAAYFCASSRPGLEANEQFFGPGTRLTVL.

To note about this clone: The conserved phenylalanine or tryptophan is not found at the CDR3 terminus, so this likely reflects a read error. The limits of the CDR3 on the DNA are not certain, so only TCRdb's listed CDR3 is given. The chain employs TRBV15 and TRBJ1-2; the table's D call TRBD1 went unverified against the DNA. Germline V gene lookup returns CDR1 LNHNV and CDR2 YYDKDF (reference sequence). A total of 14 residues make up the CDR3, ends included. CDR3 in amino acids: CATSRGYRDRDRNI.

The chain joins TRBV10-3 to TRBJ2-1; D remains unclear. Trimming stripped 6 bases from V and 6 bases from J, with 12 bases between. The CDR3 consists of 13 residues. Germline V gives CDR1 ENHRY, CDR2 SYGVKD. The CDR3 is CAIRPVRVNEQFF. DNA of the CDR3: TGTGCCATCAGGCCGGTACGGGTCAATGAGCAGTTCTTC.

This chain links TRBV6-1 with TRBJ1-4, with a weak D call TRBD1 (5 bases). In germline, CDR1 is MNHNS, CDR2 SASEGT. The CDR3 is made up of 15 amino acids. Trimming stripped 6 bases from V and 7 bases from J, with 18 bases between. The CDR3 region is CASSDVGLSFEKLFF. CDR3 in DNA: TGTGCCAGCAGCGATGTGGGACTGTCATTTGAAAAACTGTTTTTT.

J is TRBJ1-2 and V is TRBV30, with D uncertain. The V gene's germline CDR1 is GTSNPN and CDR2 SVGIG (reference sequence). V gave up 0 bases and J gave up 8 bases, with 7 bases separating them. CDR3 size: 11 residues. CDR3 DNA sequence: TGTGCCTGGAGTGTATCGTTCGGCTACACCTTC. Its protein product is CAWSVSFGYTF.

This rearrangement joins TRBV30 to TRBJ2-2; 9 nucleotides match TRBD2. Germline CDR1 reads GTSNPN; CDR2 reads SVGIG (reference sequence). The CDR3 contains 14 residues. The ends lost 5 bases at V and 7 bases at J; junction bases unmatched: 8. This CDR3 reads CAWSGLALGGELFF. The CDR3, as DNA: TGTGCCTGGTCGGGACTAGCATTGGGCGGGGAGCTGTTTTTT.

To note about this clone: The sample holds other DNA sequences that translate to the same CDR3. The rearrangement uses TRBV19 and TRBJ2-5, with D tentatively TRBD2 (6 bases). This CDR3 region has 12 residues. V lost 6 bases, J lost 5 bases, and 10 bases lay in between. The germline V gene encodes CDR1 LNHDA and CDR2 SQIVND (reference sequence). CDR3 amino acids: CASRQAGETQYF. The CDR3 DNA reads TGTGCCAGTAGACAGGCGGGGGAGACCCAGTACTTC. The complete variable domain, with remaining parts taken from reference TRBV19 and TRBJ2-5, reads DGGITQSPKYLFRKEGQNVTLSCEQNLNHDAMYWYRQDPGQGLRLIYYSQIVNDFQKGDIAEGYSVSREKKESFPLTVTSAQKNPTAFYLCASRQAGETQYFGPGTRLLVL.

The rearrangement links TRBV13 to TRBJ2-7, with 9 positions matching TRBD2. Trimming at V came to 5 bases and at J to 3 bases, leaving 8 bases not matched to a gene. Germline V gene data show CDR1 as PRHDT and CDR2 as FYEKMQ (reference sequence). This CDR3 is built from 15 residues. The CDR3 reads CASSPRGSGSYEQYF. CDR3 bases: TGTGCCAGCAGCCCGCGGGGTAGCGGGAGCTACGAGCAGTACTTC.

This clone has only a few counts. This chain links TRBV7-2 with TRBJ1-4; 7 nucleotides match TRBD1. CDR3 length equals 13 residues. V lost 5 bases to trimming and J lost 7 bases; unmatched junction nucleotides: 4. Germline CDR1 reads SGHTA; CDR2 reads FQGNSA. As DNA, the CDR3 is TGTGCCAGCAGCCCCGGGACAGCTGAAAAACTGTTTTTT. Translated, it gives CASSPGTAEKLFF.

DNA of the CDR3: TGTGCCAGCAGTGAGGAGTTATTTGAAGCTTTCTTT. As protein: CASSEELFEAFF. This chain joins TRBV2 and TRBJ1-1; D unresolved. Germline lookup yields CDR1 SNHLY and CDR2 FYNNEI. Trimming shortened V by 3 bases and J by 7 bases, and 9 bases separated the two germline ends. The CDR3 runs 12 residues.

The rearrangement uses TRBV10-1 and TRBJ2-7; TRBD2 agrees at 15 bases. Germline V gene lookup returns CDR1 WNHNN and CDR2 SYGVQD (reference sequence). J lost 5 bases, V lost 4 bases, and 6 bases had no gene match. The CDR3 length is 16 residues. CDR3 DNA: TGCGCCAGCAGTGGGGGACTAGCGGGGGGTAAACACGAGCAGTACTTC. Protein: CASSGGLAGGKHEQYF.

The CDR3 loop reads CASSQEPQILAPLETQYF. The CDR3 DNA follows: TGCGCCAGCAGCCAAGAGCCCCAAATACTAGCTCCCCTAGAGACCCAGTACTTC. This rearrangement joins TRBV4-1 to TRBJ2-5; tentatively, D is TRBD2 (6 bases). There are 18 residues in the CDR3. Trimming shortened V by 0 bases and J by 4 bases, and 21 bases separated the two germline ends. Germline CDR1 is MGHRA and CDR2 is YSYEKL.

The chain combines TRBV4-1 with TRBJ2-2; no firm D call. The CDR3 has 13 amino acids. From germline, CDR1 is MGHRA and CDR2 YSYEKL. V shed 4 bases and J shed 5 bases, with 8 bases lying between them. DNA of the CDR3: TGCGCCAGCAGCCTGGAGCGAACCGGGGAGCTGTTTTTT. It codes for CASSLERTGELFF.

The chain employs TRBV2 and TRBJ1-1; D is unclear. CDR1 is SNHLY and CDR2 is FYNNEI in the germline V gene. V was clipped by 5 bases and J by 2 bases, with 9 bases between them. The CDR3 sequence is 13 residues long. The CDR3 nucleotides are TGTGCCAGCAGTATTGGGAGCAACACTGAAGCTTTCTTT. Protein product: CASSIGSNTEAFF.

CDR3 region: CASSVDEGVRGYTF. CDR3 DNA sequence: TGTGCCAGCAGCGTAGACGAAGGGGTGAGGGGCTACACCTTC. The chain uses TRBV9 and TRBJ1-2; possibly TRBD1 for D (5 bases). The germline V gene encodes CDR1 SGDLS and CDR2 YYNGEE. Trimming removed 0 bases at V and 8 bases at J, with 14 bases between. This CDR3 has 14 residues.

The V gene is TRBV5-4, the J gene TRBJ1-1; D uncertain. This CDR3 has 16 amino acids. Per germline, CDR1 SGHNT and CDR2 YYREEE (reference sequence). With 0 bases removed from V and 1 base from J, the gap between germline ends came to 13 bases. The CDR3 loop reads CASSLAYSGRNTEAFF. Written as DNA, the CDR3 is TGTGCCAGCAGCTTGGCGTACTCGGGGAGGAACACTGAAGCTTTCTTT.

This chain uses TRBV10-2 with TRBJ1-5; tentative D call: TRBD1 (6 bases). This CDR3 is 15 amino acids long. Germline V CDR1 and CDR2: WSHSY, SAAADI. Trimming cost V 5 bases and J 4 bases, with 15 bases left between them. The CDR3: CASSQQGGGNQPQHF. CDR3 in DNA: TGCGCCAGCAGTCAACAGGGTGGTGGTAATCAGCCCCAGCATTTT.

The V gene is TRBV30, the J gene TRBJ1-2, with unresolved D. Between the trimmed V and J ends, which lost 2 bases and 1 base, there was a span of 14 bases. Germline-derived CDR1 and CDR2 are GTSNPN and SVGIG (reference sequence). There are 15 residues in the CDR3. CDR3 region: CAWSPTGNLNYGYTF. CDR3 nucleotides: TGTGCCTGGAGTCCGACGGGTAATCTTAACTATGGCTACACCTTC.

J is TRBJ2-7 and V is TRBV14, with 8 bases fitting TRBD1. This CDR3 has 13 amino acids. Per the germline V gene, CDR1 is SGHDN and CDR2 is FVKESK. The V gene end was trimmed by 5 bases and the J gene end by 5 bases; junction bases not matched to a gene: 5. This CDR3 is CASSWTGTNEQYF. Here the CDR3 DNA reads TGTGCCAGCAGCTGGACAGGGACAAACGAGCAGTACTTC. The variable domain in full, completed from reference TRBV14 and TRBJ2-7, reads EAGVTQFPSHSVIEKGQTVTLRCDPISGHDNLYWYRRVMGKEIKFLLHFVKESKQDESGMPNNRFLAERTGGTYSTLKVQPAELEDSGVYFCASSWTGTNEQYFGPGTRLTVT.

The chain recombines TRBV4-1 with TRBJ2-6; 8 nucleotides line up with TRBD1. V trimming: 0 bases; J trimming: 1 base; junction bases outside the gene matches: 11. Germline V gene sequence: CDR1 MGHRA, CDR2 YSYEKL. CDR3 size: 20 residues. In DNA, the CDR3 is TGCGCCAGCAGCCAAGATCCGTTTGGGACAGGTTATTCTGGGGCCAACGTCCTGACTTTC. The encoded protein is CASSQDPFGTGYSGANVLTF.

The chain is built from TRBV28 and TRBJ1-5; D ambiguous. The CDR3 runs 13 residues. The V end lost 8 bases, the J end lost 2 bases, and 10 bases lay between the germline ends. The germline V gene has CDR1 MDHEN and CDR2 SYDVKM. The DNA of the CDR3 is TGTGCCAGCGAGTTTTCCCGCAATCAGCCCCAGCATTTT. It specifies CASEFSRNQPQHF.

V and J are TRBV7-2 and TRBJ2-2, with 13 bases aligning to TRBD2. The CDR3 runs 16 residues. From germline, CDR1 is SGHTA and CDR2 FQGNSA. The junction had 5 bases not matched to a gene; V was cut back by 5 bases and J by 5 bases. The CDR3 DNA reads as TGTGCCAGCAGCCCCTGGACTAGCGGGAGTACCGGGGAGCTGTTTTTT. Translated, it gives CASSPWTSGSTGELFF. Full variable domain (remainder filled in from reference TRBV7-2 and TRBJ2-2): GAGVSQSPSNKVTEKGKDVELRCDPISGHTALYWYRQSLGQGLEFLIYFQGNSAPDKSGLPSDRFSAERTGGSVSTLTIQRTQQEDSAVYLCASSPWTSGSTGELFFGEGSRLTVL.

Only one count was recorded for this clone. Here the CDR3 reads CASSQEGRGNTEAFF. Written as DNA, the CDR3 is TGCGCCAGCAGCCAAGAGGGTCGGGGGAACACTGAAGCTTTCTTT. This chain uses TRBV4-1 with TRBJ1-1; D unresolved. Looked up from germline, CDR1 is MGHRA and CDR2 is YSYEKL. The CDR3 extends over 15 amino acids. Trimming took off 0 bases at V and 1 base at J, with 9 bases between the two ends.

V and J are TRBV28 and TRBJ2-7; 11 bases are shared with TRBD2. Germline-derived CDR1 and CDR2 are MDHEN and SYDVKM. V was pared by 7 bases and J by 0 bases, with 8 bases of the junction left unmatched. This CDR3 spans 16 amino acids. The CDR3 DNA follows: TGTGCCAGCACCGTGAGGGGACTAGCGGACTCCTACGAGCAGTACTTC. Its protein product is CASTVRGLADSYEQYF.

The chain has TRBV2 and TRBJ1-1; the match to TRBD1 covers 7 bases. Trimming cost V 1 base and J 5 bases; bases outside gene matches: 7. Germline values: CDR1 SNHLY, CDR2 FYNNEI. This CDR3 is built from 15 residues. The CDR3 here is CASSEERGRLTEAFF. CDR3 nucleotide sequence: TGTGCCAGCAGTGAAGAAAGGGGGCGCCTTACTGAAGCTTTCTTT.

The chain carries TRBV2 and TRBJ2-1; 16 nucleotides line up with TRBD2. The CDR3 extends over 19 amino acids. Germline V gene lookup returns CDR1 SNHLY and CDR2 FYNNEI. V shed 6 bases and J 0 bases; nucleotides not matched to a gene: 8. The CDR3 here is CASSQGTSGGASSYNEQFF. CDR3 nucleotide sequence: TGTGCCAGCAGCCAAGGGACTAGCGGGGGGGCGAGCTCCTACAATGAGCAGTTCTTC.

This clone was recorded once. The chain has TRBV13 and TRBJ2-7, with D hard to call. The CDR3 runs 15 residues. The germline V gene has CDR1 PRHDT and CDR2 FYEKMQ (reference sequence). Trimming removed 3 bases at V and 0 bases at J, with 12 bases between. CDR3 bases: TGTGCCAGCAGCTTCTCGCGAGGCGGCTCCTACGAGCAGTACTTC. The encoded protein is CASSFSRGGSYEQYF.

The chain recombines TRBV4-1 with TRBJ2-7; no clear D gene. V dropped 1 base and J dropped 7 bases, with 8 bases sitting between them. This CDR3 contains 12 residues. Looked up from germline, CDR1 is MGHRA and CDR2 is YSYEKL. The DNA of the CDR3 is TGCGCCAGCAGCCAAGTTGGCATTGAGCAGTACTTC. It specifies CASSQVGIEQYF.

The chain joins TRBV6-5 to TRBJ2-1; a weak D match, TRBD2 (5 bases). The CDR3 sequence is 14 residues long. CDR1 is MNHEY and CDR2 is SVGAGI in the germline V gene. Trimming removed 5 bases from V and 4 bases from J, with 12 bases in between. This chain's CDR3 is CASSPSSAYNEQFF. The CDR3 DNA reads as TGTGCCAGCAGTCCTAGCTCCGCATACAATGAGCAGTTCTTC.